This T cell receptor beta chain was recovered during a study of tumor-infiltrating lymphocytes in localized non-small cell lung cancer. Background on the study: Patients included smokers and never-smokers with various histologies, some sampled after neoadjuvant chemotherapy.

Per germline, CDR1 MNHNY and CDR2 SVGAGI (reference sequence). This CDR3 comprises 16 residues. V was cut by 2 bases and J by 2 bases, with 13 bases left in between. Measured with immunoSEQ multiplex PCR; TCRdb has only the in-frame clones, and not every one. The sample holds about 14,000 clones, 75% to 85% seen once. This clone was seen only once. The sequence was obtained from a human donor with non-small cell lung cancer. Sample: lung tumor tissue. The rearrangement links TRBV6-6 to TRBJ2-1, with D perhaps matching TRBD2 (5 bases). The CDR3 sequence: CASSYPEAETYNEQFF. For the CDR3, the DNA is TGTGCCAGCAGTTACCCCGAAGCGGAAACCTACAATGAGCAGTTCTTC.